This passage covers 12 T cell receptor beta chains from one sample sequenced in a study of radiotherapy plus CTLA-4 blockade in lung cancer. The method was immunoSEQ multiplex PCR; TCRdb's version includes in-frame clones alone and lacks a portion of them. In the table there are about 73,000 clones, around 86% of which are singletons. The material sequenced was peripheral blood, taken from a patient treated with radiotherapy plus ipilimumab. The source of these receptors is a human donor with non-small cell lung cancer that progressed on radiotherapy plus ipilimumab.

This clone was counted between two and nine times. The CDR3 bases are TGTGCCAGCAGCACACTTGCCAGGGCTGAAGCTTTCTTT. Amino acids: CASSTLARAEAFF. This chain uses TRBV7-6 with TRBJ1-1; TRBD1 is a possible D gene (5 bases). The CDR3 spans 13 residues. Trimming took off 5 bases at V and 6 bases at J, with 13 bases between the two ends. CDR1 SGHVS and CDR2 FNYEAQ come from the germline V gene. Full variable domain (rest looked up from reference TRBV7-6 and TRBJ1-1): GAGVSQSPRYKVTKRGQDVALRCDPISGHVSLYWYRQALGQGPEFLTYFNYEAQQDKSGLPNDRFSAERPEGSISTLTIQRTEQRDSAMYRCASSTLARAEAFFGQGTRLTVV.

The rearrangement links TRBV2 to TRBJ2-7; 9 bases line up with TRBD1. Trimming took 7 bases from V and 6 from J; bases not matched to a gene: 13. The germline V gene has CDR1 SNHLY and CDR2 FYNNEI. The CDR3 extends over 15 amino acids. CDR3 nucleotide sequence: TGTGCCAGCATAAGGTCCACCGGGACAGGGCGCGAGCAGTACTTC. Encoded protein: CASIRSTGTGREQYF.

The chain recombines TRBV13 with TRBJ2-2, with 7 bases fitting TRBD2. Germline V gene lookup returns CDR1 PRHDT and CDR2 FYEKMQ (reference sequence). The CDR3 covers 13 residues. The ends lost 5 bases at V and 5 bases at J; junction bases unmatched: 2. CDR3 protein: CASSLSGTGELFF. CDR3 in DNA: TGTGCCAGCAGCCTTAGCGGGACCGGGGAGCTGTTTTTT.

This clone has a single count. This rearrangement joins TRBV5-6 to TRBJ2-1; D unresolved. CDR1 and CDR2 from the germline V gene are SGHDT and YYEEEE. The V gene lost 6 bases and the J gene lost 5 bases, with 9 bases spanning the gap. This CDR3 spans 12 amino acids. CDR3 nucleotides: TGTGCCAGCACATCCCGGAACAATGAGCAGTTCTTC. Residues: CASTSRNNEQFF.

The rearrangement links TRBV29-1 to TRBJ2-2, with D maybe TRBD1 (8 bases). The germline V gene has CDR1 SQVTM and CDR2 ANQGSEA. This CDR3 region has 13 residues. Trimming cost V 6 bases and J 6 bases, with 14 bases left between them. The CDR3 DNA is TGCAGCGTACGACAGGGGAGGGCCGGGGAGCTGTTTTTT. It yields the protein CSVRQGRAGELFF.

This clone showed up just once. V and J are TRBV19 and TRBJ2-5, with 8 bases lining up with TRBD1. In germline, CDR1 is LNHDA, CDR2 SQIVND (reference sequence). CDR3 length: 16 amino acids. The trim removed 6 bases at V and 0 bases at J, leaving 9 bases unmatched. The CDR3 nucleotides read TGTGCCAGTAGCCAAGGACAGGGCTGGGACCAAGAGACCCAGTACTTC. Residues: CASSQGQGWDQETQYF.

The chain joins TRBV14 to TRBJ2-5, with 7 bases identical to TRBD1. The V gene's germline CDR1 is SGHDN and CDR2 FVKESK. This CDR3 is built from 17 residues. J lost 5 bases, V lost 0 bases, and 12 bases had no gene match. The CDR3 spells CASSQESLTGPRETQYF. The CDR3 DNA is TGTGCCAGCAGCCAAGAATCCCTGACAGGGCCTAGGGAGACCCAGTACTTC.

V gene TRBV7-9 combines with J gene TRBJ1-2, with D possibly being TRBD1 (5 bases). The V gene's germline CDR1 is SEHNR and CDR2 FQNEAQ (reference sequence). The CDR3 is made up of 16 amino acids. Trimming pared 4 bases from V and 10 bases from J, leaving 25 bases between. CDR3 DNA sequence: TGTGCCAGCAGCTCCCCCCAGGGCAGGCGCTTGGATGACTACACCTTC. This encodes CASSSPQGRRLDDYTF.

The genes are TRBV21-1 and TRBJ2-7; the D call in the table, TRBD2, was not verified against the DNA. TRBV21-1 is a recognized pseudogene. This CDR3 has 18 residues. Written as DNA, the CDR3 is TGTGCCAGCAGCAAGAGGGTACTAACACCTACTCAGTCCTACGAGCAGTACGTC. Protein: CASSKRVLTPTQSYEQYV.

This chain joins TRBV19 and TRBJ2-3; 8 bases match TRBD2. V lost 3 bases to trimming and J lost 0 bases; unmatched junction nucleotides: 11. The V gene's germline CDR1 is LNHDA and CDR2 SQIVND (reference sequence). CDR3 length: 18 amino acids. CDR3 sequence: CASSIDPTRGRSTDTQYF. The CDR3, as DNA: TGTGCCAGTAGTATCGATCCCACACGCGGGAGGAGCACAGATACGCAGTATTTT.

The J gene is TRBJ2-6, the V gene TRBV5-6; D remains unclear. The CDR3 has 19 amino acids. V lost 0 bases, J lost 4 bases, and 20 bases lay in between. CDR1 is SGHDT and CDR2 is YYEEEE in the germline V gene. The CDR3 spells CASSLALGYRGSGANVLTF. The DNA of the CDR3 is TGTGCCAGCAGCTTGGCTCTGGGGTATCGAGGTTCCGGGGCCAACGTCCTGACTTTC.

The count of this clone is one. The rearrangement uses TRBV7-8 and TRBJ2-5; a possible D gene is TRBD1 (5 bases). This CDR3 is 15 amino acids long. V lost 1 base, J lost 0 bases, and 9 bases lay in between. Germline assignment: CDR1 SGHVS and CDR2 FQNEAQ. This chain's CDR3 is CASSLDPGYQETQYF. The CDR3, as DNA: TGTGCCAGCAGCTTAGATCCAGGGTACCAAGAGACCCAGTACTTC. The full variable domain, completed using reference TRBV7-8 and TRBJ2-5, is GAGVSQSPRYKVAKRGQDVALRCDPISGHVSLFWYQQALGQGPEFLTYFQNEAQLDKSGLPSDRFFAERPEGSVSTLKIQRTQQEDSAVYLCASSLDPGYQETQYFGPGTRLLVL.